Listed here are 26 T cell receptor beta chains from one sample, sequenced in a study of identifying expanded T cells in peripheral blood. Profiled with immunoSEQ multiplex PCR; TCRdb holds only in-frame clones, not every one. Here the sample spans tens of thousands of clones, over 75% being singletons. The sample comprised blood. These TCRs come from a person aged 18-69 years in good health.

This clone was observed a few times. This rearrangement joins TRBV9 to TRBJ1-1; TRBD1 matches 7 bases. V was clipped by 4 bases and J by 5 bases; unmatched bases: 8. This CDR3 is 14 amino acids long. CDR1 is SGDLS, CDR2 YYNGEE, per germline. The CDR3 sequence is CASSPQGGETEAFF. CDR3 DNA sequence: TGTGCCAGCAGCCCCCAGGGGGGGGAGACTGAAGCTTTCTTT.

CDR3 sequence (DNA): TGCGCCAGCAGCTCCGGCCGGGGGGGCGCCCAAAATGAGCAGTTCTTC. Translation gives CASSSGRGGAQNEQFF. The chain has TRBV5-1 and TRBJ2-1; TRBD2 matches at 8 bases. The CDR3 loop spans 16 amino acids. Germline V CDR1 and CDR2: SGHRS, YFSETQ. V was clipped by 3 bases and J by 7 bases; unmatched bases: 12.

The genes are TRBV2 and TRBJ1-6; D gene ambiguous. Per germline, CDR1 SNHLY and CDR2 FYNNEI. The CDR3 is 14 amino acids. Trimming pared 3 bases from V and 4 bases from J, leaving 7 bases between. CDR3 DNA: TGTGCCAGCAGTGATGGTCAGTATAATTCACCCCTCCACTTT. This codes for CASSDGQYNSPLHF.

The rearrangement joins TRBV10-2 to TRBJ2-7, with TRBD2 identical over 7 bases. This CDR3 comprises 13 residues. Unmatched junction bases numbered 5, after V lost 6 bases and J lost 3 bases. From germline, CDR1 is WSHSY and CDR2 SAAADI. The CDR3 region has the DNA TGCGCCAGCAGCAAAATAGCGGGCTACGAGCAGTACTTC. Translating gives CASSKIAGYEQYF.

The chain couples TRBV11-3 to TRBJ2-3; 8 bases line up with TRBD2. Germline lookup yields CDR1 SGHNT and CDR2 YENEEA. This CDR3 has 14 amino acids. V shed 5 bases, J shed 1 base, and the junction held 2 bases outside the gene matches. This CDR3 reads CASSLSGGTDTQYF. CDR3 in DNA: TGTGCCAGCAGCCTTAGCGGGGGCACAGATACGCAGTATTTT.

The V call is TRBV7-9, the J call TRBJ2-1, with D possibly being TRBD2 (6 bases). CDR1 SEHNR and CDR2 FQNEAQ come from the germline V gene (reference sequence). The CDR3 runs to 13 residues. V lost 5 bases, J lost 10 bases, and 15 bases lay in between. In DNA form, the CDR3 reads TGTGCCAGCAGCCAGTCAGCGGGTCGGGAGCAGTTCTTC. This codes for CASSQSAGREQFF.

This clone has only one observation. The J gene is TRBJ2-1, the V gene TRBV4-3; 7 bases match TRBD2. The CDR3 totals 12 residues. V trimming: 3 bases; J trimming: 14 bases; junction bases outside the gene matches: 7. Germline V gene data show CDR1 as LGHNA and CDR2 as YSLEER. CDR3 bases: TGCGCCAGCAGCCACTCTAGCGGAGTTAAGTTCTTC. This encodes CASSHSSGVKFF.

The chain links TRBV2 to TRBJ1-1, with D tentatively TRBD1 (6 bases). Trimming left V 5 bases short and J 3 bases short, with 19 bases between. The CDR3 runs 16 residues. Germline V gives CDR1 SNHLY, CDR2 FYNNEI. The CDR3 loop is CASSPSLGGADTEAFF. The DNA of the CDR3 is TGTGCCAGCAGTCCATCTCTGGGGGGCGCGGACACTGAAGCTTTCTTT.

The rearrangement joins TRBV7-7 to TRBJ2-3, with D uncertain. The CDR3 runs 13 residues. V lost 1 base, J lost 3 bases, and 5 bases lay in between. CDR1 is SSHAT and CDR2 is FNYEAQ in the germline V gene (reference sequence). This CDR3 is CASSLGPTDTQYF. The CDR3 DNA reads TGTGCCAGCAGCTTAGGGCCGACAGATACGCAGTATTTT.

The V call is TRBV5-4, the J call TRBJ2-3, with a possible D match to TRBD2 (6 bases). The CDR3 length is 14 residues. Per the germline V gene, CDR1 is SGHNT and CDR2 is YYREEE (reference sequence). Trimming took 0 bases from V and 5 from J, leaving 10 bases between them. CDR3 region: CASSLGLEGDTQYF. As DNA, the CDR3 is TGTGCCAGCAGCTTGGGACTAGAGGGAGATACGCAGTATTTT.

This chain links TRBV5-4 with TRBJ2-3; TRBD2 aligns across 13 bases. The CDR3 consists of 16 residues. Germline CDR1 and CDR2: SGHNT and YYREEE (reference sequence). J was trimmed by 10 bases and V by 4 bases; bases with no gene match: 12. Written as DNA, the CDR3 is TGTGCCAGCAGCCTCGCGACTAGCGGGGGGACCGTTTCGCAGTATTTT. Its protein product is CASSLATSGGTVSQYF.

This chain connects TRBV18 to TRBJ2-7, with D hard to call. V was trimmed by 1 base and J by 2 bases, leaving 9 bases between them. CDR1 and CDR2 (germline): KGHSH, LQKENI. This CDR3 has 14 residues. In DNA, the CDR3 is TGTGCCAGCTCACCACGGGCTGATACCTACGAGCAGTACTTC. Protein product: CASSPRADTYEQYF.

The CDR3 coding sequence is TGTGCCACCAGCGGTGAGGACAATCAGCCCCAGCATTTT. It encodes CATSGEDNQPQHF. The chain joins TRBV15 to TRBJ1-5; D is unresolved. Per germline, CDR1 LNHNV and CDR2 YYDKDF (reference sequence). Deletions cut 5 bases from V and 3 bases from J, with 8 bases between. The CDR3 sequence is 13 residues long.

This clone was seen a few times. This chain links TRBV29-1 with TRBJ2-3; 8 positions agree with TRBD1. Germline assignment: CDR1 SQVTM and CDR2 ANQGSEA. J lost 4 bases, V lost 6 bases, and 3 bases had no gene match. The CDR3 totals 12 residues. CDR3 amino acids: CSVNRGADTQYF. The CDR3 DNA is TGCAGCGTGAACAGGGGGGCAGATACGCAGTATTTT.

V gene TRBV7-2 combines with J gene TRBJ2-2; D ambiguous. Between the trimmed V and J ends, which lost 1 base and 5 bases, there was a span of 8 bases. Germline assignment: CDR1 SGHTA and CDR2 FQGNSA. This CDR3 has 14 residues. CDR3 protein: CASSLGYSTGELFF. Here the CDR3 DNA reads TGTGCCAGCAGCTTAGGGTACTCGACCGGGGAGCTGTTTTTT.

This chain uses TRBV27 with TRBJ2-3; D ambiguous. Trimming took off 2 bases at V and 3 bases at J, with 6 bases between the two ends. This CDR3 contains 13 residues. Germline V lookup: CDR1 MNHEY, CDR2 SMNVEV (reference sequence). The CDR3 is CASSLKWTDTQYF. CDR3 DNA sequence: TGTGCCAGCAGTTTAAAGTGGACAGATACGCAGTATTTT.

The genes are TRBV4-1 and TRBJ1-5, with D unresolved. Germline V lookup: CDR1 MGHRA, CDR2 YSYEKL. The CDR3 is 14 residues long. The V end lost 3 bases, the J end lost 4 bases, and 10 bases lay between the germline ends. CDR3 loop: CASSHLPKNQPQHF. The DNA for the CDR3 is TGCGCCAGCAGCCACTTACCGAAAAATCAGCCCCAGCATTTT.

V gene TRBV28 combines with J gene TRBJ2-7; no definite D call. The CDR3 length is 11 residues. V lost 5 bases and J 3 bases, leaving 5 bases between the germline ends. The germline CDR1 and CDR2 sequences are MDHEN and SYDVKM. The DNA for the CDR3 is TGTGCCAGCAGTCAAAGCTACGAGCAGTACTTC. Translated, it gives CASSQSYEQYF.

The chain employs TRBV7-2 and TRBJ2-1; 7 bases match TRBD2. The germline gives CDR1 SGHTA, CDR2 FQGNSA. Trimming cost V 5 bases and J 8 bases; bases outside gene matches: 15. This CDR3 has 16 amino acids. The CDR3 region has the DNA TGTGCCAGCAGCCTTATGGCGGGAGCAGGGTTTGATGAGCAGTTCTTC. Protein sequence: CASSLMAGAGFDEQFF.

The V gene is TRBV5-1, the J gene TRBJ1-2; D gene uncertain. The CDR3 sequence is 14 residues long. Germline CDR1 reads SGHRS; CDR2 reads YFSETQ. Trimming took 5 bases from V and 8 from J, leaving 19 bases between them. The CDR3 sequence: CASSNERQEEGYTF. DNA of the CDR3: TGCGCCAGCAGTAACGAAAGACAAGAGGAAGGCTACACCTTC.

This clone was picked up one time. V is TRBV20-1 and J is TRBJ2-4; no clear D gene. V lost 3 bases, J lost 8 bases, and 8 bases lay in between. Germline lookup yields CDR1 DFQATT and CDR2 SNEGSKA (reference sequence). The CDR3 is 11 amino acids. The CDR3 spells CSARLTDIQYF. The DNA for the CDR3 is TGCAGTGCTAGGCTTACTGACATTCAGTACTTC.

The chain employs TRBV7-8 and TRBJ2-7; 7 nucleotides line up with TRBD2. The V gene end was trimmed by 4 bases and the J gene end by 1 base; junction bases not matched to a gene: 7. The CDR3 is 15 amino acids. The germline V gene encodes CDR1 SGHVS and CDR2 FQNEAQ. CDR3 DNA sequence: TGTGCCAGCAGCTCTAGCCTAGCGGCGTCCTACGAGCAGTACTTC. This sequence encodes CASSSSLAASYEQYF.

This chain connects TRBV27 to TRBJ2-1; the D call may be TRBD1 or TRBD2 (5 bases each). The CDR3 covers 19 residues. Per the germline V gene, CDR1 is MNHEY and CDR2 is SMNVEV (reference sequence). With 6 bases removed from V and 8 bases from J, the gap between germline ends came to 32 bases. The CDR3 nucleotides are TGTGCCAGCAGGTCAGGGTCGAGGGCGCGAACCCCCGATGCGTATGAGCAGTTCTTC. Protein product: CASRSGSRARTPDAYEQFF.

This rearrangement joins TRBV6-1 to TRBJ1-1; no firm D call. V was trimmed by 4 bases and J by 4 bases, leaving 10 bases between them. There are 13 residues in the CDR3. Germline V gene lookup returns CDR1 MNHNS and CDR2 SASEGT. In DNA form, the CDR3 reads TGTGCCAGCAGTGTGGAGGATCGCACTGAAGCTTTCTTT. It encodes CASSVEDRTEAFF.

The chain uses TRBV18 and TRBJ2-6; D may be TRBD2 (6 bases). CDR1 and CDR2 from the germline V gene are KGHSH and LQKENI. V was shortened by 3 bases and J by 4 bases, with 13 bases between the two germline ends. The CDR3 runs 16 residues. CDR3 protein: CASSPGTYSGANVLTF. In nucleotides, the CDR3 is TGTGCCAGCTCACCTGGGACTTACTCAGGGGCCAACGTCCTGACTTTC.

The chain joins TRBV7-2 to TRBJ1-1; possible D gene TRBD1, 6 bases. The germline V gene has CDR1 SGHTA and CDR2 FQGNSA. CDR3 length equals 15 residues. V was trimmed by 3 bases and J by 5 bases, leaving 16 bases between them. CDR3 region: CASSFAPGAGTEAFF. CDR3 nucleotide sequence: TGTGCCAGCAGCTTTGCCCCGGGGGCTGGGACTGAAGCTTTCTTT.